This T cell receptor beta chain was captured by sequencing in a study of T-cell reconstitution after alpha-beta-depleted transplantation in children. Unique molecular identifiers were incorporated when the TCRbeta library was constructed. Using its own MiXCR run on the PCR reads, TCRdb lists one record per CDR3 protein. This table holds about 440,000 distinct CDR3 sequences, roughly 43% found once. Germline V gene data show CDR1 as DFQATT and CDR2 as SNEGSKA (reference sequence). Deletions cut 0 bases from V and 6 bases from J, with 9 bases between. The CDR3 contains 13 residues. This clonotype was picked up one time.

This specimen was PBMCs, taken before TCRalphabeta/CD19-depleted stem cell transplant. V gene TRBV20-1 combines with J gene TRBJ1-5; D is unclear. The source of this sequence is a girl aged 2-10 years with aplastic anemia, due to receive a stem cell transplant. The CDR3 loop reads CSAREHGTQPQHF. The CDR3 coding sequence is TGCAGTGCTAGAGAACACGGTACTCAGCCCCAGCATTTT.